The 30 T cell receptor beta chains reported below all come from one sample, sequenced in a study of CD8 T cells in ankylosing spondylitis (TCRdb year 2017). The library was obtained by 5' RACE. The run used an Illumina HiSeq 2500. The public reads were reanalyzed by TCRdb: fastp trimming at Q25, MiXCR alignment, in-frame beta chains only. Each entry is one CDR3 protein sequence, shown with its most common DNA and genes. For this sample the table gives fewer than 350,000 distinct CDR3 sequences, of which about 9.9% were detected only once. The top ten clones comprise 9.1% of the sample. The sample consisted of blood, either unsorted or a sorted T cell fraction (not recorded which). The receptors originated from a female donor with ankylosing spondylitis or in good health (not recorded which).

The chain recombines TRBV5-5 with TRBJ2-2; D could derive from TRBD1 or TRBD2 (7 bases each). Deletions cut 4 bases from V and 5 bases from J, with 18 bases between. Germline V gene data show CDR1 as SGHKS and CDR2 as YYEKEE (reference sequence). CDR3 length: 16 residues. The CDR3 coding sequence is TGTGCCAGCAGCCGAGCAGGGGGAGCGGGGACCGGGGAGCTGTTTTTT. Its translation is CASSRAGGAGTGELFF.

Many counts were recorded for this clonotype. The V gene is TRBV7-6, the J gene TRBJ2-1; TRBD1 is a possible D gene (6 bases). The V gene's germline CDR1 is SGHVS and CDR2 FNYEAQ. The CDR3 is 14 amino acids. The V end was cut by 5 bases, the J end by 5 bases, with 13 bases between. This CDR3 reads CASSGQTAHNEQFF. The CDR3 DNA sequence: TGTGCCAGCAGCGGACAGACGGCTCACAATGAGCAGTTCTTC. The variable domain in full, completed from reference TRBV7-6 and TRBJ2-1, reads GAGVSQSPRYKVTKRGQDVALRCDPISGHVSLYWYRQALGQGPEFLTYFNYEAQQDKSGLPNDRFSAERPEGSISTLTIQRTEQRDSAMYRCASSGQTAHNEQFFGPGTRLTVL.

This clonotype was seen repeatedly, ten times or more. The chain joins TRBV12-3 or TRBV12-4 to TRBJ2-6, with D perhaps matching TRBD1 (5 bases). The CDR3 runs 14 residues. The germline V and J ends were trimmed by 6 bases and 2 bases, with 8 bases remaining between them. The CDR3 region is CASRRGAGANVLTF. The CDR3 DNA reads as TGTGCCAGCAGAAGGGGCGCTGGGGCCAACGTCCTGACTTTC.

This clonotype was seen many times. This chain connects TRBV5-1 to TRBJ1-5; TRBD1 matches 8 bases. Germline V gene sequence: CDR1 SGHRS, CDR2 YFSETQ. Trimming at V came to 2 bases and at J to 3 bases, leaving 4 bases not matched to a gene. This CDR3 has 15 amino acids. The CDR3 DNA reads TGCGCCAGCAGCTTCGACAGGGGTAACAATCAGCCCCAGCATTTT. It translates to CASSFDRGNNQPQHF. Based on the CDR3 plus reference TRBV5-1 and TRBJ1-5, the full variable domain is KAGVTQTPRYLIKTRGQQVTLSCSPISGHRSVSWYQQTPGQGLQFLFEYFSETQRNKGNFPGRFSGRQFSNSRSEMNVSTLELGDSALYLCASSFDRGNNQPQHFGDGTRLSIL.

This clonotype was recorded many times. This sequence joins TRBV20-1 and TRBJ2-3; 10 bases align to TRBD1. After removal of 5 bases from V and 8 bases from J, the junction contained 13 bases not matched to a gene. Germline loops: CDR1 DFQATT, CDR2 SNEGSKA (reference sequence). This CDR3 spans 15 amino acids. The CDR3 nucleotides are TGCAGTGCTGATACCGGGACAGGGGTATTTAGTACGCAGTATTTT. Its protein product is CSADTGTGVFSTQYF.

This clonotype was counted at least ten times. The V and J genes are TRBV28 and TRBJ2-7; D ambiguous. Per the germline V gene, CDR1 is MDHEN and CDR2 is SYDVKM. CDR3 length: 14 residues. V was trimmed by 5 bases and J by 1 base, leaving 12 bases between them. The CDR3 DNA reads TGTGCCAGCAGTCCTAACGAGTTTTCCTACGAGCAGTACTTC. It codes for CASSPNEFSYEQYF.

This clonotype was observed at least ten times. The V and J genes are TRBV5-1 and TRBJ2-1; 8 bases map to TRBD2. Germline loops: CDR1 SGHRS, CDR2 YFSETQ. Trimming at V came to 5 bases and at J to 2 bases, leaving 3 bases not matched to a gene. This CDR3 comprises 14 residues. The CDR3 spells CASRIAGTYNEQFF. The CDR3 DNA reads TGCGCCAGCAGAATAGCGGGAACCTACAATGAGCAGTTCTTC.

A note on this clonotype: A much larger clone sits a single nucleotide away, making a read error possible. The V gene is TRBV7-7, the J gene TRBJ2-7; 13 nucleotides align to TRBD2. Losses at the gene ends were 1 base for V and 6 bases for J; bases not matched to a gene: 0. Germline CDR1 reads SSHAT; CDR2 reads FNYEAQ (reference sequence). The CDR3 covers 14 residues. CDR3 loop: CASSLGLAGGEQYF. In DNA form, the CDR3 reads TGTGCCAGCAGCTTAGGACTAGCGGGAGGCGAGCAGTACTTC.

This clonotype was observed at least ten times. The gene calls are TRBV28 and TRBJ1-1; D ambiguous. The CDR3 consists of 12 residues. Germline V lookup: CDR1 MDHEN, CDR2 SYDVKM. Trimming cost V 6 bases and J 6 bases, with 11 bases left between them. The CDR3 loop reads CASSLGSPEAFF. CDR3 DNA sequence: TGTGCCAGCAGCCTCGGGAGCCCTGAAGCTTTCTTT.

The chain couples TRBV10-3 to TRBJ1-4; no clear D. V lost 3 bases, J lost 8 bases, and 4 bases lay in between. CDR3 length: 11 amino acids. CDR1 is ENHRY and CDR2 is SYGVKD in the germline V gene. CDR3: CAISDLEKLFF. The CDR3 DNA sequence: TGTGCCATCAGTGACTTGGAAAAACTGTTTTTT.

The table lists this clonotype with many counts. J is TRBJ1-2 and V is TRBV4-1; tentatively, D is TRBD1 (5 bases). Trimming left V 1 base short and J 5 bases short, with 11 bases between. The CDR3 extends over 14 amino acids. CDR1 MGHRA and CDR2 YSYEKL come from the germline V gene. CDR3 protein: CASSQVREEYGYTF. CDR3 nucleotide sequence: TGCGCCAGCAGCCAAGTCAGGGAAGAGTATGGCTACACCTTC.

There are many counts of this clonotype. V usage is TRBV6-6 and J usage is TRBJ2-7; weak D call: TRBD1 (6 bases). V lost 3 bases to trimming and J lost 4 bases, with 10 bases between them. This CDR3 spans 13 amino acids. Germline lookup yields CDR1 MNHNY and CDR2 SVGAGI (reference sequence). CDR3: CASSYGQSYEQYF. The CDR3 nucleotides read TGTGCCAGCAGTTATGGACAGTCTTACGAGCAGTACTTC.

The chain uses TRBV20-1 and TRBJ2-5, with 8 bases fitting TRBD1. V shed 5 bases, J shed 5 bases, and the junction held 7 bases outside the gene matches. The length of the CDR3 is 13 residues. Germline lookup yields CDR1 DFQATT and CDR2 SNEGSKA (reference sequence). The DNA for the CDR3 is TGCAGTGCTGCTCAGGGGGCGGATGAGACCCAGTACTTC. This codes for CSAAQGADETQYF.

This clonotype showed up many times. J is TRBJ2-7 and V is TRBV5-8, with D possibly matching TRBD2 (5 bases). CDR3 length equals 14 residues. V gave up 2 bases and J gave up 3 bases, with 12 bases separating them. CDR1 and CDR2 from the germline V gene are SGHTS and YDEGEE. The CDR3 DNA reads TGTGCCAGCAGCTTACATCGGGGTCGCTACGAGCAGTACTTC. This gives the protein CASSLHRGRYEQYF.

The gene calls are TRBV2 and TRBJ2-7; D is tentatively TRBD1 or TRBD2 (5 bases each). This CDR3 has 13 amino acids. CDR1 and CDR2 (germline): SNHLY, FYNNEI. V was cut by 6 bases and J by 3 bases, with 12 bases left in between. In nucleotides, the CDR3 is TGTGCCAGCAGACGGGACCAGGACTACGAGCAGTACTTC. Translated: CASRRDQDYEQYF.

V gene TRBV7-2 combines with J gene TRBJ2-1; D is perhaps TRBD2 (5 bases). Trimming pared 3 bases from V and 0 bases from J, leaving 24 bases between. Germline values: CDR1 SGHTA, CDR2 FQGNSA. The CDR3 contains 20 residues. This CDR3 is CASSLRARSAASSSYNEQFF. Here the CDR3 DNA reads TGTGCCAGCAGCTTGAGGGCTAGAAGTGCAGCCTCGAGCTCCTACAATGAGCAGTTCTTC.

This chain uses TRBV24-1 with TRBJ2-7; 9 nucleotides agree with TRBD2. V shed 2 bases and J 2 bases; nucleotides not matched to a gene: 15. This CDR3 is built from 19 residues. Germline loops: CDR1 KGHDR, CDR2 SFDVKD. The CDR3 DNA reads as TGTGCCACCAGTGATTCGAGAACTAGCGGGCGGGGGCCAACCTACGAGCAGTACTTC. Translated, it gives CATSDSRTSGRGPTYEQYF.

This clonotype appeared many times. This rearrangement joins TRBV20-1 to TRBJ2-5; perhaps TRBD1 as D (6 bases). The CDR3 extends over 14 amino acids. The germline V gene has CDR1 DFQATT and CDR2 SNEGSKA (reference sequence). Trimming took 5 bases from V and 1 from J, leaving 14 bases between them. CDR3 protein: CSAQNPTGQETQYF. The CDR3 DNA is TGCAGTGCTCAGAACCCGACAGGCCAAGAGACCCAGTACTTC.

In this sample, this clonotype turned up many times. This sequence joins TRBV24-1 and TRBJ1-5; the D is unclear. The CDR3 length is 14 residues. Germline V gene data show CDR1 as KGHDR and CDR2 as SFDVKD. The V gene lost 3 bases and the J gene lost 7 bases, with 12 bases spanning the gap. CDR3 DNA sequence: TGTGCCACCAGTGATCTTTCCGCCGGGCAGCCCCAGCATTTT. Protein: CATSDLSAGQPQHF.

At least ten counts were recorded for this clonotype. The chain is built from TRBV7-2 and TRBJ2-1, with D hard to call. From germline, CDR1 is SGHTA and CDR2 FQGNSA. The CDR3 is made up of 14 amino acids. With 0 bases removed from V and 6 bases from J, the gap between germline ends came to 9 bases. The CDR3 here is CASSLAVLANEQFF. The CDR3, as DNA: TGTGCCAGCAGCTTAGCGGTGTTAGCCAATGAGCAGTTCTTC.

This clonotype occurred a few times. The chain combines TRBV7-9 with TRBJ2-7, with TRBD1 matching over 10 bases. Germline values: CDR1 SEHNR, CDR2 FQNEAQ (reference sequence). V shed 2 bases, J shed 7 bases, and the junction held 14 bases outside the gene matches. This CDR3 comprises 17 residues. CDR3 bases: TGTGCCAGCAGCTTAAACCCCGTCGGGACAGGGGTTTTGGAGCAGTACTTC. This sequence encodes CASSLNPVGTGVLEQYF.

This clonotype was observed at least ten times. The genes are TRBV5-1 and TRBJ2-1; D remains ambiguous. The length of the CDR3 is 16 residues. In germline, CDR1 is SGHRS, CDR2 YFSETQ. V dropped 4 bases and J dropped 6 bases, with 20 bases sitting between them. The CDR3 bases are TGCGCCAGCAGCCCCCTCGCAGACCTAACTGGCAATGAGCAGTTCTTC. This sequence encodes CASSPLADLTGNEQFF.

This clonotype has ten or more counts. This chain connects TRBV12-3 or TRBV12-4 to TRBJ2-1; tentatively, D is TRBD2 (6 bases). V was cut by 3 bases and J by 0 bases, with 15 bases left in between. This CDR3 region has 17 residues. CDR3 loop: CASSLARLVDSYNEQFF. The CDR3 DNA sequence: TGTGCCAGCAGTTTGGCCCGACTAGTCGACTCCTACAATGAGCAGTTCTTC.

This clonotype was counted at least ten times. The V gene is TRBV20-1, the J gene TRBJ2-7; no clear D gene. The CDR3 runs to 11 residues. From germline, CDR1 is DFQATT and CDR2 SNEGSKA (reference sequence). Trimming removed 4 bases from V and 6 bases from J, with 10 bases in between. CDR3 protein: CSAITGVEQYF. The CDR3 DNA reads TGCAGTGCTATTACCGGAGTCGAGCAGTACTTC.

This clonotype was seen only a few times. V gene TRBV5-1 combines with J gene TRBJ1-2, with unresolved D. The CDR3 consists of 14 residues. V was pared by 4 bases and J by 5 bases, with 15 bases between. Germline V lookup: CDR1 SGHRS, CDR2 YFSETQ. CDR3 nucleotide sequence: TGCGCCAGCAGCCGCGCAGATATGTCGTATGGCTACACCTTC. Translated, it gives CASSRADMSYGYTF. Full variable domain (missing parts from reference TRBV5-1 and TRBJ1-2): KAGVTQTPRYLIKTRGQQVTLSCSPISGHRSVSWYQQTPGQGLQFLFEYFSETQRNKGNFPGRFSGRQFSNSRSEMNVSTLELGDSALYLCASSRADMSYGYTFGSGTRLTVV.

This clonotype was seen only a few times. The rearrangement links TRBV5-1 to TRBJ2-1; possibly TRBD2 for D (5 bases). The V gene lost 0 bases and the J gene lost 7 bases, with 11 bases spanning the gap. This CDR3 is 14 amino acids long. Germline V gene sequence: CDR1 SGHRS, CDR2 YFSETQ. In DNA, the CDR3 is TGCGCCAGCAGCTTGGGAGGACTCTTAAATGAGCAGTTCTTC. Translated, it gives CASSLGGLLNEQFF.

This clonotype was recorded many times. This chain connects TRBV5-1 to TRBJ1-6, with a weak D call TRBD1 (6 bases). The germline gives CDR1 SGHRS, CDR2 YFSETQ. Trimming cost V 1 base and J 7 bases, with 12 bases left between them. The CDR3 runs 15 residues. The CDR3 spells CASSLLDSRNSPLHF. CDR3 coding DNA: TGCGCCAGCAGCTTGTTGGACAGTCGAAATTCACCCCTCCACTTT.

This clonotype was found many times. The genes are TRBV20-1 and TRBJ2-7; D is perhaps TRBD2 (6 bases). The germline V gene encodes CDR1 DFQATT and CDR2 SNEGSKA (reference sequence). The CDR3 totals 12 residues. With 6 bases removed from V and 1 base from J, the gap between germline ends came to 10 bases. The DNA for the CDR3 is TGCAGTGCCCCGGGACTTTCCTACGAGCAGTACTTC. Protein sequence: CSAPGLSYEQYF.

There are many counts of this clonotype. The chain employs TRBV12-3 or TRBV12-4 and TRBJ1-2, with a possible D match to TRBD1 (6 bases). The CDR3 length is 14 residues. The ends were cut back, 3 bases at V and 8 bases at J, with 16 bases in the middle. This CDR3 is CASSFRGGAGGYTF. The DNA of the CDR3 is TGTGCCAGCAGTTTTCGAGGGGGGGCCGGGGGCTACACCTTC.

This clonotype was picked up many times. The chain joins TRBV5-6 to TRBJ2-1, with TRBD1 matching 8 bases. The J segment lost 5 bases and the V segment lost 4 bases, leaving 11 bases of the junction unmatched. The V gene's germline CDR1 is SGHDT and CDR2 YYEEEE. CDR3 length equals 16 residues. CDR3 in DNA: TGTGCCAGCAGCCCCCTCCGGGACAGGATCAACAATGAGCAGTTCTTC. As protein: CASSPLRDRINNEQFF.